This T cell receptor (beta chain) was obtained from a study of CD4 T cells in relation to SARS-CoV-2 and coronaviruses. The V and J ends lost 5 bases and 6 bases, in that order; junction bases with no gene match: 2. CDR1 is SGHVS and CDR2 is FQNEAQ in the germline V gene. This CDR3 spans 14 amino acids. Before the COVID-19 pandemic, during about 2010-2018, CD4+ T cells were taken from unexposed donors. Naive and memory CD4+ T cells came from enriched cryopreserved PBMCs. Naive and memory CD4+ T cell DNA was deep-sequenced without culture. Clones were read by immunoSEQ multiplex PCR, and TCRdb kept only the in-frame ones, dropping some. The table records 60,000 to 80,000 clones, more than 75% of them present only once.

The chain has TRBV7-8 and TRBJ1-6; TRBD1 matches at 9 bases. The sample comprised memory CD4+ T cells from PBMCs. This sequence was found in a human donor in good health. The CDR3 spells CASSPGQGNSPLHF. In nucleotides, the CDR3 is TGTGCCAGCAGCCCGGGACAGGGTAATTCACCCCTCCACTTT.